One sample yielded the 8 T cell receptor beta chains listed below, sequenced in a study of Graves' ophthalmopathy and Graves' hyperthyroidism (dated by TCRdb to 2016 to 2019). TCRdb names Illumina HiSeq 2000 as the instrument used. For repertoire sequencing, TCR beta CDR3 regions were amplified from RNA transcripts. The first round of RT-PCR was done with HTBI primers and the Qiagen OneStep RT-PCR kit, and was followed by a second round of multiplex PCR, then size selection and purification. TCRdb took the public reads, trimmed them with fastp at Q25, ran MiXCR for clone calling and kept in-frame beta chains. Records with the same CDR3 protein are collapsed into one entry carrying the most frequent genes and DNA. The sample records around 670,000 distinct CDR3 sequences, roughly 41% of which are singletons. The ten largest clones take up approximately 43% of the sample. The sequenced sample was peripheral blood. These receptors were taken from an adult man with Graves' ophthalmopathy.

This clonotype has more than one count but fewer than ten. This sequence joins TRBV7-3 and TRBJ1-1; D is undetermined. Germline lookup yields CDR1 SGHTA and CDR2 FQGTGA. V lost 1 base to trimming and J lost 3 bases, with 12 bases between them. The CDR3 runs 15 residues. CDR3 loop: CASSLNPGWDTEAFF. In DNA, the CDR3 is TGTGCCAGCAGCTTAAATCCGGGTTGGGACACTGAAGCTTTCTTT. Based on the CDR3 plus reference TRBV7-3 and TRBJ1-1, the full variable domain is GAGVSQTPSNKVTEKGKYVELRCDPISGHTALYWYRQSLGQGPEFLIYFQGTGAADDSGLPNDRFFAVRPEGSVSTLKIQRTERGDSAVYLCASSLNPGWDTEAFFGQGTRLTVV.

The chain uses TRBV20-1 and TRBJ2-2; D remains ambiguous. Germline assignment: CDR1 DFQATT and CDR2 SNEGSKA (reference sequence). V was shortened by 2 bases and J by 7 bases, with 5 bases between the two germline ends. This CDR3 region has 11 residues. In DNA form, the CDR3 reads TGCAGTGCTAGATATTACGGGGAGCTGTTTTTT. Translation gives CSARYYGELFF.

This clonotype came up a few times. The rearrangement links TRBV4-1 to TRBJ1-1; D possibly corresponds to TRBD1 (6 bases). The CDR3 loop spans 17 amino acids. V lost 1 base, J lost 0 bases, and 15 bases lay in between. Germline loops: CDR1 MGHRA, CDR2 YSYEKL. In nucleotides, the CDR3 is TGCGCCAGCAGCCAAGGGTACAGGGATCTGATGAACACTGAAGCTTTCTTT. This sequence encodes CASSQGYRDLMNTEAFF.

This clonotype was detected only a few times. J is TRBJ1-5 and V is TRBV7-9; weak D call: TRBD1 (5 bases). Trimming took off 6 bases at V and 6 bases at J, with 9 bases between the two ends. CDR3 size: 12 residues. CDR1 is SEHNR, CDR2 FQNEAQ, per germline (reference sequence). The CDR3 nucleotides are TGTGCCAGCAGGTCCCAGGGTCAGCCCCAGCATTTT. It specifies CASRSQGQPQHF.

This clonotype was seen a few times. The chain is built from TRBV7-9 and TRBJ1-1; TRBD1 aligns across 7 bases. The CDR3 spans 15 residues. Per germline, CDR1 SEHNR and CDR2 FQNEAQ (reference sequence). The junction had 11 bases not matched to a gene; V was cut back by 6 bases and J by 4 bases. This CDR3 reads CASSYPTGRVTEAFF. The CDR3 DNA reads TGTGCCAGCAGTTACCCGACAGGGAGGGTCACTGAAGCTTTCTTT. The full variable domain, in which reference TRBV7-9 and TRBJ1-1 provide the parts outside the CDR3, is DTGVSQNPRHKITKRGQNVTFRCDPISEHNRLYWYRQTLGQGPEFLTYFQNEAQLEKSRLLSDRFSAERPKGSFSTLEIQRTEQGDSAMYLCASSYPTGRVTEAFFGQGTRLTVV.

The chain links TRBV6-1 to TRBJ2-5; D call uncertain. There are 15 residues in the CDR3. Per germline, CDR1 MNHNS and CDR2 SASEGT. V lost 5 bases and J 7 bases, leaving 20 bases between the germline ends. The CDR3 region is CASSIPAAGPVTQYF. DNA for the CDR3: TGTGCCAGCAGTATCCCGGCCGCCGGGCCCGTGACCCAGTACTTC.

The sample holds a few counts of this clonotype. V is TRBV11-1 and J is TRBJ2-5, with TRBD1 identical over 10 bases. Germline V gives CDR1 SGHAT, CDR2 FQDESV (reference sequence). The V segment lost 3 bases and the J segment 6 bases; nucleotides outside the gene matches: 13. The CDR3 covers 17 residues. The DNA for the CDR3 is TGTGCCAGCAGCTTGGGACGCGGGAGGACAGGGGGAAAGACCCAGTACTTC. Its translation is CASSLGRGRTGGKTQYF.

Worth noting for this clonotype: One base away lies a much larger clone, so this may be a sequencing read error. The chain recombines TRBV7-9 with TRBJ1-5; tentatively, D is TRBD1 (5 bases). The CDR3 is made up of 12 amino acids. Germline V CDR1 and CDR2: SEHNR, FQNEAQ (reference sequence). The V gene lost 5 bases and the J gene lost 6 bases, with 8 bases spanning the gap. The CDR3 nucleotides are TGTGCCAGCAGCCCAGGGCCTCAGCCCCAGCATTTT. It yields the protein CASSPGPQPQHF.